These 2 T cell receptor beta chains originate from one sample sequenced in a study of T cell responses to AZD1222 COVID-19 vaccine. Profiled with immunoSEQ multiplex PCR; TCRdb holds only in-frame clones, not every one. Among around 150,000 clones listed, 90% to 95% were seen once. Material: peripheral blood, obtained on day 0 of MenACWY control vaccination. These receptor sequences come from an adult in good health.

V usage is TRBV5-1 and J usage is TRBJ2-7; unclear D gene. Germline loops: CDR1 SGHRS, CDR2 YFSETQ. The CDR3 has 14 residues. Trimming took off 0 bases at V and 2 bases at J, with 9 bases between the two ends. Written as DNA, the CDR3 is TGCGCCAGCAGCTTGGGGCAGAGAACCTACGAGCAGTACTTC. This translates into CASSLGQRTYEQYF.

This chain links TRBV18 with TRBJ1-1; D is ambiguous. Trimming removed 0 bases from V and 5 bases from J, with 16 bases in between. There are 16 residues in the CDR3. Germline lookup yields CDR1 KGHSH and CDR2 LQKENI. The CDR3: CASSPPVQPDWTEAFF. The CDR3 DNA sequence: TGTGCCAGCTCACCACCTGTTCAGCCTGACTGGACTGAAGCTTTCTTT.